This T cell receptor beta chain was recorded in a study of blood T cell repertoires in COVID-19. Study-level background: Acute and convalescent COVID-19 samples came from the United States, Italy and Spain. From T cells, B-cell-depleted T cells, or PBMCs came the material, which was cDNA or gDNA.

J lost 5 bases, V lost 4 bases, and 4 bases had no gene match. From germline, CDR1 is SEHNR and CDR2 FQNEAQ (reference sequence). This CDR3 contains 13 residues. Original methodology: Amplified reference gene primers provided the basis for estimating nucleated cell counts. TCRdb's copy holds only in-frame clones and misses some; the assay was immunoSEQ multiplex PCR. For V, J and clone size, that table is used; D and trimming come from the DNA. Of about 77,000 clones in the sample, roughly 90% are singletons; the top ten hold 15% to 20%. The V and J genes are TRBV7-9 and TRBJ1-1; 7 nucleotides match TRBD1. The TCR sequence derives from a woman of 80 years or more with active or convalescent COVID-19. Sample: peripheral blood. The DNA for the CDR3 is TGTGCCAGCAGCTCTAGGGGGCAAACTGAAGCTTTCTTT. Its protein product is CASSSRGQTEAFF.